This T cell receptor beta chain emerged from a study of CXCR3-negative and CXCR3-positive naive CD8 T cells. Study details: Cumulative TRB read yield was approximately 135 million, averaging about 1.5 +/- 0.3 million per library. Whole-study results and caveats: Unlike memory cells, which differed, naive CXCR3-negative and CXCR3-positive cells had similar TRBV-TRBJ usage. Diversity proved comparably high across both naive subsets and much lower in memory CD8+ cells. TRB CDR3 hydrophobicity was greater in CXCR3-positive naive cells than in CXCR3-negative naive cells.

Of note for this clonotype: What it binds is unknown.

CDR3 length: 15 amino acids. Looked up from germline, CDR1 is SQVTM and CDR2 is ANQGSEA. At hundreds of thousands of cells each, triplicate sorts were carried out for each CD8+ T cell subset. The method, 5' RACE with UMI labels, was used to prepare the TRB cDNA libraries. Each CDR3 protein gets one entry in TCRdb, which reprocessed the 5' RACE reads and gives no DNA. The sample totals more than 100,000 distinct CDR3 sequences. The specimen was naive CXCR3+ CD8+ T cells from blood. Specified subset: CD45RO-CCR7+CD27+CD95- naive CD8+ T cells expressing CXCR3 (TNR3+). The clonotype originates from a human donor in good health. Some clones in this sample may be carry-over from other donors' samples. The chain combines TRBV29-1 with TRBJ2-2. The chain's CDR3 is CSVEWETANTGELFF.